This T cell receptor beta chain was captured in a study of shared clonotypes between healthy human individuals. The repertoire was sequenced with immunoSEQ multiplex PCR; TCRdb's copy has only in-frame clones and lacks some. The repertoire holds about 1.1 million clones, around three quarters seen once, with 0.52% in the top ten. Germline CDR1 and CDR2: SEHNR and FQNEAQ (reference sequence). J gave up 4 bases and V 5 bases, and 4 bases lay outside the gene matches. The CDR3 has 13 residues. The sequenced sample consisted of memory CD4+ T cells from PBMCs. Described subset: CD45RA-negative fraction. The TCR originated in a man aged 18-30 years in good health. Some clones in this sample may be carry-over from other donors' samples. V usage is TRBV7-9 and J usage is TRBJ1-2; TRBD1 matches at 7 bases. The DNA for the CDR3 is TGTGCCAGCAGCCCACAGGGGCCCTATGGCTACACCTTC. Amino acids: CASSPQGPYGYTF. Full variable domain (rest looked up from reference TRBV7-9 and TRBJ1-2): DTGVSQNPRHKITKRGQNVTFRCDPISEHNRLYWYRQTLGQGPEFLTYFQNEAQLEKSRLLSDRFSAERPKGSFSTLEIQRTEQGDSAMYLCASSPQGPYGYTFGSGTRLTVV.